Below are 4 T cell receptor beta chains sequenced from a single sample in a study of cytomegalovirus exposure and HLA in healthy donors. PCR was performed using 60 Vbeta and 13 Jbeta primers. Only in-frame clones appear in the TCRdb table, and some are missing; sequencing was by immunoSEQ multiplex PCR. The sample contains 65,000 to 100,000 clones, more than 60% of which appear only once. What was sequenced was PBMCs. These receptors all come from a middle-aged man in good health and CMV-seronegative.

Only one count was recorded for this clone. CDR3 protein: CASSRLTGQYEQYF. The CDR3 coding sequence is TGTGCCAGCAGCAGGCTGACAGGGCAGTACGAGCAGTACTTC. This chain links TRBV7-2 with TRBJ2-7, with 7 bases that match TRBD1. The CDR3 consists of 14 residues. V lost 5 bases and J lost 4; bases outside the gene matches: 8. Germline values: CDR1 SGHTA, CDR2 FQGNSA.

The rearrangement joins TRBV5-1 to TRBJ2-7; a weak D match, TRBD1 (6 bases). V was shortened by 3 bases and J by 0 bases, with 13 bases between the two germline ends. This CDR3 contains 15 residues. Germline V lookup: CDR1 SGHRS, CDR2 YFSETQ. In DNA, the CDR3 is TGCGCCAGCAGCTCCTCAGGGGCTAGCTCCTACGAGCAGTACTTC. This gives the protein CASSSSGASSYEQYF.

The chain employs TRBV30 and TRBJ1-4, with 8 bases lining up with TRBD1. The CDR3 is 11 residues long. Looked up from germline, CDR1 is GTSNPN and CDR2 is SVGIG (reference sequence). The CDR3 sequence is CATQGGEKLFF. The DNA for the CDR3 is TGTGCTACACAGGGGGGCGAAAAACTGTTTTTT.

The V gene is TRBV5-6, the J gene TRBJ1-1, with 7 bases fitting TRBD1. J lost 1 base, V lost 3 bases, and 9 bases had no gene match. The CDR3 sequence is 16 residues long. Looked up from germline, CDR1 is SGHDT and CDR2 is YYEEEE. CDR3 nucleotides: TGTGCCAGCAGCTATACACCCGGGACAGCGAACACTGAAGCTTTCTTT. Its translation is CASSYTPGTANTEAFF.